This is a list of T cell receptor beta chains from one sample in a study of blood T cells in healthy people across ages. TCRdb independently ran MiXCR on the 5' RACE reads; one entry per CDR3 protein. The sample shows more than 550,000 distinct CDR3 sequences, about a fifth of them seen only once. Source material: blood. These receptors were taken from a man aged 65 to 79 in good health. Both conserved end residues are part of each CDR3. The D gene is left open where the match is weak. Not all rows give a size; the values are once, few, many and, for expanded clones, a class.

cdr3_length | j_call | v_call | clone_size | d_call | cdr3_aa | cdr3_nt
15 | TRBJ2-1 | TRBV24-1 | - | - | CATSDPRAAFGEQFF | TGTGCCACCAGTGACCCCCGTGCGGCGTTCGGTGAGCAGTTCTTC
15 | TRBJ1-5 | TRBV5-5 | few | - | CASSLEGIPNQPQHF | TGTGCCAGCAGCTTGGAAGGGATTCCCAATCAGCCCCAGCATTTT
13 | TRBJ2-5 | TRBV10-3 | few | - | CAISRTEQETQYF | TGTGCCATCAGTCGGACGGAACAAGAGACCCAGTACTTC
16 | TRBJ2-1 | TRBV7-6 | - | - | CASSPRLAEAYNEQFF | TGTGCCAGCAGCCCCAGGTTAGCGGAAGCCTACAATGAGCAGTTCTTC
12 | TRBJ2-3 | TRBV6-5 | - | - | CASGRVAYTQYF | TGTGCCAGCGGCAGAGTGGCATATACGCAGTATTTT
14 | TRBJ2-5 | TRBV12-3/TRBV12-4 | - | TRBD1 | CASSSAGTEETQYF | TGTGCCAGCAGTTCCGCCGGGACAGAAGAGACCCAGTACTTC
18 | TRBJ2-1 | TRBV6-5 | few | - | CASSSRRAGVSGSVEQFF | TGTGCCAGCAGTTCCCGGAGGGCCGGCGTATCGGGATCGGTCGAGCAGTTCTTC
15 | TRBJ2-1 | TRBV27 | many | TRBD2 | CASSPTSGVYNEQFF | TGTGCCAGCAGTCCGACTAGCGGGGTATACAATGAGCAGTTCTTC
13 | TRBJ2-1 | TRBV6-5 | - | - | CASIAGWDNEQFF | TGTGCCAGCATTGCGGGTTGGGACAATGAGCAGTTCTTC
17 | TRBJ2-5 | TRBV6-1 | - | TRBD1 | CASSQGGLPFGRETQYF | TGTGCCAGCAGCCAAGGGGGCCTCCCATTTGGGCGAGAGACCCAGTACTTC
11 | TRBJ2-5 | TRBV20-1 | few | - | CSAHREETQYF | TGTAGTGCTCACAGAGAAGAGACCCAGTACTTC
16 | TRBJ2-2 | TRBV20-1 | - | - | CSAAGVAASNTGELFF | TGCAGTGCGGCTGGGGTAGCGGCCTCGAACACCGGGGAGCTGTTTTTT
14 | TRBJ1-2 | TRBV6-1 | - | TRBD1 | CASSSDRGIYGYTF | TGTGCCAGCAGTTCGGACAGGGGGATCTATGGCTACACCTTC
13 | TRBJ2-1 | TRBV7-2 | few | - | CASSLSGDNEQFF | TGTGCCAGCAGCTTATCCGGAGATAATGAGCAGTTCTTC
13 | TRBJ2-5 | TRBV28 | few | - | CASSGGSPETQYF | TGTGCCAGCAGTGGCGGCTCCCCAGAGACCCAGTACTTC
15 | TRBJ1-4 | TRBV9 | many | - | CASSGERGLSEKLFF | TGTGCCAGCAGCGGCGAACGGGGCCTTAGTGAAAAACTGTTTTTT
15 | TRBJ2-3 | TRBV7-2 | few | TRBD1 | CASSLDRYPRNTQYF | TGTGCCAGCAGCTTGGACAGGTACCCTAGGAATACGCAGTATTTT
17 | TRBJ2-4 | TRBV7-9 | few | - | CASSPQLAGGAKNIRYF | TGTGCCAGCAGCCCTCAATTAGCAGGAGGAGCCAAAAACATTCGGTACTTC
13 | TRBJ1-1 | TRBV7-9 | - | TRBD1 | CASRRQGETEAFF | TGTGCCAGCAGAAGACAGGGAGAGACTGAAGCTTTCTTT
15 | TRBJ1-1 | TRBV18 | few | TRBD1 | CASSDGSGQGSEAFF | TGTGCCAGCTCAGACGGATCGGGACAGGGGTCGGAAGCTTTCTTT
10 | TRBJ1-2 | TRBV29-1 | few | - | CGVTEDGYTF | TGCGGCGTTACAGAGGATGGCTACACCTTC
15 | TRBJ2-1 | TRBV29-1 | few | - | CSVEATGSSYNEQFF | TGCAGCGTAGAGGCCACAGGTAGCTCCTACAATGAGCAGTTCTTC
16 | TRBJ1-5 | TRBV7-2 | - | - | CASSLVNRASNQPQHF | TGTGCCAGCAGCTTAGTTAACAGGGCTAGCAATCAGCCCCAGCATTTT
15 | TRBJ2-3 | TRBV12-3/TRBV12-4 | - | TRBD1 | CASSYRGMGTDAQYF | TGTGCCAGCAGTTACAGGGGAATGGGTACAGATGCGCAGTATTTT
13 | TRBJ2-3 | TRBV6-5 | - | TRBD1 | CASSFGQADTQYF | TGTGCCAGCAGTTTCGGACAGGCGGATACGCAGTATTTT
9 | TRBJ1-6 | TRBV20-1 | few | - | CSADFPLHF | TGCAGTGCAGACTTCCCCCTCCACTTT
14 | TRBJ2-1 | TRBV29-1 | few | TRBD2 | CSVVKRGTNNEQFF | TGCAGCGTTGTAAAGCGGGGAACGAACAATGAGCAGTTCTTC
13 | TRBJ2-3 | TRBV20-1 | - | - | CSAGGDGTDTQYF | TGCAGTGCTGGAGGGGATGGCACAGATACGCAGTATTTT
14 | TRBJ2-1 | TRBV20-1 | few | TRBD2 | CSAPTSGRNNEQFF | TGCAGTGCACCGACTAGCGGACGTAACAATGAGCAGTTCTTC